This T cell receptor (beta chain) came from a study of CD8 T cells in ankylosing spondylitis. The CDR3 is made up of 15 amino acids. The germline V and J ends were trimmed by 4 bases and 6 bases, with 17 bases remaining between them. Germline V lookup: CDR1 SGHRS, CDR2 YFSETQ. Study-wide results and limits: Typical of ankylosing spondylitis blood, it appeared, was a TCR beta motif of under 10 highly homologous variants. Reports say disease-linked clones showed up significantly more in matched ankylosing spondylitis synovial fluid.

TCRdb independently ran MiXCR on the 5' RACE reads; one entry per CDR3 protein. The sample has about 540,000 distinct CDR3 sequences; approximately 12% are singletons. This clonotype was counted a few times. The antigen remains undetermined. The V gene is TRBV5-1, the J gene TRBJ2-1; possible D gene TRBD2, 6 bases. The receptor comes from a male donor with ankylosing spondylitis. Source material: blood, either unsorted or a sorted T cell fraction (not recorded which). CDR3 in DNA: TGCGCCAGCAGCCCGACCCGACTAGTTTTCAATGAGCAGTTCTTC. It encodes CASSPTRLVFNEQFF.